A single sample is the source of the 17 T cell receptor beta chains below, sequenced in a study of T cell repertoires in cytomegalovirus infection. TCRdb processed the reads anew with MiXCR; each CDR3 protein has one entry. The data show 310,000 or so distinct CDR3 sequences, with around a sixth seen just once and around 13% held by the top ten. The sequencing sample was made of PBMCs. The receptors were gathered from a human donor in good health (CMV status not recorded). Some clones in this sample may be carry-over from other donors' samples.

The sample holds a few counts of this clonotype. The chain's CDR3 is CSARDRGSGGNQPQHF. Here the CDR3 DNA reads TGCAGTGCTAGAGATCGGGGCAGCGGGGGGAATCAGCCCCAGCATTTT. The gene calls are TRBV20-1 and TRBJ1-5, with a weak D call TRBD1 (5 bases). CDR1 is DFQATT, CDR2 SNEGSKA, per germline (reference sequence). V lost 0 bases, J lost 4 bases, and 16 bases lay in between. The CDR3 has 16 residues.

This clonotype has a count of ten or more. The CDR3 loop reads CASSLVIGGRVEAFF. In DNA form, the CDR3 reads TGTGCCAGCAGCTTAGTTATCGGGGGCCGAGTGGAAGCTTTCTTT. The chain couples TRBV7-2 to TRBJ1-1; possibly TRBD1 for D (6 bases). Germline V gene lookup returns CDR1 SGHTA and CDR2 FQGNSA. The CDR3 contains 15 residues. The ends were cut back, 1 base at V and 8 bases at J, with 17 bases in the middle.

V gene TRBV7-9 combines with J gene TRBJ1-1; no definite D call. Germline-derived CDR1 and CDR2 are SEHNR and FQNEAQ (reference sequence). V shed 4 bases and J shed 1 base, with 10 bases lying between them. The CDR3 has 14 residues. This chain's CDR3 is CASSSWTANTEAFF. The CDR3 DNA reads as TGTGCCAGCAGCTCCTGGACGGCGAACACTGAAGCTTTCTTT.

This clonotype was seen more than once but under ten times. This sequence joins TRBV27 and TRBJ1-3; 7 bases are shared with TRBD1. The V and J ends lost 4 bases and 2 bases, in that order; junction bases with no gene match: 11. Germline V lookup: CDR1 MNHEY, CDR2 SMNVEV (reference sequence). This CDR3 comprises 17 residues. CDR3 nucleotides: TGTGCCAGCAGTTCGATCGCCCCGACAGGGACTGGAAACACCATATATTTT. It encodes CASSSIAPTGTGNTIYF.

This clonotype occurred a few times. DNA of the CDR3: TGCAGTGCTAGATCCGGTGGGGTGAACACTGAAGCTTTCTTT. This gives the protein CSARSGGVNTEAFF. The chain recombines TRBV20-1 with TRBJ1-1, with D hard to call. The germline V gene has CDR1 DFQATT and CDR2 SNEGSKA (reference sequence). This CDR3 region has 14 residues. V lost 2 bases and J 0 bases, leaving 10 bases between the germline ends.

The chain is built from TRBV7-3 and TRBJ2-3; D not certain. Germline values: CDR1 SGHTA, CDR2 FQGTGA. This CDR3 contains 15 residues. V was cut by 0 bases and J by 0 bases, with 7 bases left in between. The CDR3 DNA follows: TGTGCCAGCAGCTTAACGGGGTTTAGCACAGATACGCAGTATTTT. Its protein product is CASSLTGFSTDTQYF.

This clonotype showed up many times. The J gene is TRBJ1-2, the V gene TRBV7-2; 9 nucleotides line up with TRBD1. This CDR3 is 13 amino acids long. After removal of 2 bases from V and 8 bases from J, the junction contained 3 bases not matched to a gene. Germline CDR1 SGHTA, CDR2 FQGNSA. The CDR3 reads CASSLLGQGGYTF. The DNA for the CDR3 is TGTGCCAGCAGCTTATTAGGACAGGGGGGCTACACCTTC.

This rearrangement joins TRBV12-3 or TRBV12-4 to TRBJ2-2; tentatively, D is TRBD1 (6 bases). The V end was cut by 3 bases, the J end by 0 bases, with 8 bases between. The CDR3 runs 15 residues. CDR3 bases: TGTGCCAGCAGTTTTGAGGGGGCGAACACCGGGGAGCTGTTTTTT. Protein product: CASSFEGANTGELFF.

Only a few counts were recorded for this clonotype. This rearrangement joins TRBV6-6 to TRBJ1-6; D is perhaps TRBD1 (5 bases). V gave up 2 bases and J gave up 8 bases, with 10 bases separating them. Germline CDR1 MNHNY, CDR2 SVGAGI (reference sequence). This CDR3 is 14 amino acids long. DNA of the CDR3: TGTGCCAGCAGTTACGGGACTACTCATTCACCCCTCCACTTT. It codes for CASSYGTTHSPLHF.

This clonotype was recorded at least ten times. The chain combines TRBV28 with TRBJ2-1; a weak D match, TRBD2 (7 bases). This CDR3 is 13 amino acids long. The V gene lost 7 bases and the J gene lost 8 bases, with 15 bases spanning the gap. Germline V CDR1 and CDR2: MDHEN, SYDVKM. The CDR3 loop is CASKGGALDEQFF. CDR3 sequence (DNA): TGTGCCAGCAAGGGGGGGGCGCTTGATGAGCAGTTCTTC.

This clonotype has a handful of counts. The chain uses TRBV5-1 and TRBJ2-1; 10 positions match TRBD1. V lost 3 bases to trimming and J lost 4 bases; unmatched junction nucleotides: 7. The germline V gene encodes CDR1 SGHRS and CDR2 YFSETQ. This CDR3 contains 16 residues. CDR3 in amino acids: CASSSSPGQGYNEQFF. DNA of the CDR3: TGCGCCAGCAGCTCATCCCCGGGACAGGGGTACAATGAGCAGTTCTTC.

In this sample, this clonotype is medium-sized (0.01 to 0.1%). This rearrangement joins TRBV7-2 to TRBJ1-3; D ambiguous. V lost 2 bases and J 4 bases, leaving 6 bases between the germline ends. The CDR3 runs 13 residues. Germline V lookup: CDR1 SGHTA, CDR2 FQGNSA. The CDR3 is CASSLYGGNTIYF. The CDR3 region has the DNA TGTGCCAGCAGCTTATATGGAGGAAACACCATATATTTT.

The chain links TRBV5-5 to TRBJ2-3; 8 nucleotides agree with TRBD1. Germline CDR1 SGHKS, CDR2 YYEKEE (reference sequence). CDR3 length: 15 amino acids. With 4 bases clipped from V and 4 bases from J, the junction kept 8 bases outside the gene matches. The CDR3 DNA reads TGTGCCAGCAGCCGTAGGACAGGGTCGGCAGATACGCAGTATTTT. Protein: CASSRRTGSADTQYF.

V usage is TRBV12-3 or TRBV12-4 and J usage is TRBJ2-2, with 9 bases aligning to TRBD1. The junction had 10 bases not matched to a gene; V was cut back by 2 bases and J by 6 bases. The CDR3 contains 17 residues. CDR3 sequence: CASSLPGQGMAAGELFF. CDR3 sequence (DNA): TGTGCCAGCAGTTTACCCGGACAGGGGATGGCAGCCGGGGAGCTGTTTTTT.

This clonotype has just a few counts. The V call is TRBV6-1, the J call TRBJ2-5, with 8 bases identical to TRBD1. The V gene end was trimmed by 2 bases and the J gene end by 5 bases; junction bases not matched to a gene: 13. CDR1 and CDR2 from the germline V gene are MNHNS and SASEGT. This CDR3 comprises 17 residues. CDR3 residues: CASSERSQGAYFETQYF. In DNA, the CDR3 is TGTGCCAGCAGTGAACGCTCTCAGGGGGCGTATTTCGAGACCCAGTACTTC.

This clonotype was recorded a few times. The DNA of the CDR3 is TGTGCCAGCAGCTCACGGACAGGGGACTGGGTGGAGCAGTACTTC. It encodes CASSSRTGDWVEQYF. The V and J genes are TRBV2 and TRBJ2-7, with TRBD1 identical over 9 bases. Per germline, CDR1 SNHLY and CDR2 FYNNEI. This CDR3 contains 15 residues. V dropped 6 bases and J dropped 7; count of bases not matched to a gene: 13.

This chain joins TRBV7-9 and TRBJ2-3, with D unresolved. This CDR3 has 14 amino acids. Germline V gene sequence: CDR1 SEHNR, CDR2 FQNEAQ (reference sequence). V was pared by 5 bases and J by 0 bases, with 9 bases between. The CDR3 DNA reads TGTGCCAGCAGCCCCTTTTATAGCACAGATACGCAGTATTTT. The encoded protein is CASSPFYSTDTQYF.